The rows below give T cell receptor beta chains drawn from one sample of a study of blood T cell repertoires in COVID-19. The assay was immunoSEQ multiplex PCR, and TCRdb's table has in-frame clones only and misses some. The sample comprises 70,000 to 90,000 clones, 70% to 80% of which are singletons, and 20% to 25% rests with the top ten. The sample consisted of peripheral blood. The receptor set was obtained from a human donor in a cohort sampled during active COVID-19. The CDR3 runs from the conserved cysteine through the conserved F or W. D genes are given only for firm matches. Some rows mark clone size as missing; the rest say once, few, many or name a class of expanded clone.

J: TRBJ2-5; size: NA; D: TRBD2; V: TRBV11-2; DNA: TGTGCCAGCAGCTTAGGTGGCGGGAGGGAGGAGACCCAGTACTTC; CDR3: CASSLGGGREETQYF
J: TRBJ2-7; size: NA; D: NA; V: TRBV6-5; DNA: TGTGCCAGCAGTTACACCGCAGGGGGGACCCTGGAGCAGTACTTC; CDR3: CASSYTAGGTLEQYF
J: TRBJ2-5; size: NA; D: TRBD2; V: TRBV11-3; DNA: TGTGCCAGCAGCCCAAGAGCGGCTGCGGGAGGCCTCCAAGAGACCCAGTACTTC; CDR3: CASSPRAAAGGLQETQYF
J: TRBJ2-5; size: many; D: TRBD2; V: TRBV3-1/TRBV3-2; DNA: TGTGCCAGCAGCCAAGATCCTAGCGGGCCCCAGTACTTC; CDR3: CASSQDPSGPQYF
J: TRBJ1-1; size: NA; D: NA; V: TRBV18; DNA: TGTGCCAGCTCTGGGCAGCAGAACACTGAAGCTTTCTTT; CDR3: CASSGQQNTEAFF
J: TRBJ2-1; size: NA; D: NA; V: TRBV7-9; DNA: TGTGCCAGCAGCCCTCCATTCACAGGGCCTAGGTTGAATGAGCAGTTCTTC; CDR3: CASSPPFTGPRLNEQFF
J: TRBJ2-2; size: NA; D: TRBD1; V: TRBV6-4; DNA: TGTGCCAGCAGCCCACAGGGGACCGGGGAGCTGTTTTTT; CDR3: CASSPQGTGELFF
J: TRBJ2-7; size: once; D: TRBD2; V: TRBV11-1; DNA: TGTGCCAGCAGCTTAGAACGGGAGGCCTACGAGCAGTACTTC; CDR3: CASSLEREAYEQYF
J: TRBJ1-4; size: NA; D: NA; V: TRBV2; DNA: TGTGCCAGCAGCCCAGGCCCGGGCAGGGCTCGTAATGAAAAACTGTTTTTT; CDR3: CASSPGPGRARNEKLFF
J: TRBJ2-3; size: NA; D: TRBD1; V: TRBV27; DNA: TGTGCCAGCCGGGACAGGGGCACAGATACGCAGTATTTT; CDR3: CASRDRGTDTQYF
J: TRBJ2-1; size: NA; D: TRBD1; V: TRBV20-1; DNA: TGCAGTGCTAGTGGGGACAGGGGGCTCAATGAGCAGTTCTTC; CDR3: CSASGDRGLNEQFF
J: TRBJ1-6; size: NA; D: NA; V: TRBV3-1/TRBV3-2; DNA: TGTGCCAGCAGCCTAAGTTGGCGGGTCGATAATTCACCCCTCCACTTT; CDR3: CASSLSWRVDNSPLHF
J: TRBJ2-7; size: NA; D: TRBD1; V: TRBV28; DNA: TGTGCCAGCAGTTTATGGGACAGGGCCCGTCACGAGCAGTACTTC; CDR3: CASSLWDRARHEQYF
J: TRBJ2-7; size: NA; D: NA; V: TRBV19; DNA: TGTGCCAGTAGTAAGGCGGAGCTCTCCTACGAGCAGTACTTC; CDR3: CASSKAELSYEQYF
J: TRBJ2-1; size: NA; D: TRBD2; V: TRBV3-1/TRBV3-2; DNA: TGTGCCAGCAGCCAAGGGGCTAGCGGATCCAATGAGCAGTTCTTC; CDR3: CASSQGASGSNEQFF
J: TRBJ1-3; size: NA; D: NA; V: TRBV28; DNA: TGTGCCATCTCCACTCGAGGAAACACCATATATTTT; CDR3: CAISTRGNTIYF
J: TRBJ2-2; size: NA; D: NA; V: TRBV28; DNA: TGTGCCAGCAGTTTCGGAACAGCCCCGGGGATCGGGGAGCTGTTTTTT; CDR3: CASSFGTAPGIGELFF
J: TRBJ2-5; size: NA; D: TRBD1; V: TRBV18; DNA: TGTGCCAGCTCACAAACCGGGACAGAGAGGGAGACCCAGTACTTC; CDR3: CASSQTGTERETQYF
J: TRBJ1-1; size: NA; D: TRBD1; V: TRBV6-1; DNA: TGTGCCAGCAGTGAGTCGGACAGGGGGCTTGACACTGAAGCTTTCTTT; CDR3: CASSESDRGLDTEAFF
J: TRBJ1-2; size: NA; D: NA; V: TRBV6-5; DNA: TGTGCCAGCAGTAAAACCCGCGGAGGTGACTATGGCTACACCTTC; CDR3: CASSKTRGGDYGYTF